This T cell receptor (beta chain) was sequenced during a study of identical twins. TCRdb called the 5' RACE reads again in MiXCR, with one record for every CDR3 protein. The sample lists 1.5 million or so distinct CDR3 sequences, 32% seen once, with about 0.25% in the top ten. CDR1 is DFQATT and CDR2 is SNEGSKA in the germline V gene (reference sequence). Deletions cut 0 bases from V and 5 bases from J, with 16 bases between. The CDR3 is made up of 15 amino acids. This clonotype has more than one count but fewer than ten. Its target is unknown. Study-wide results and limits: Excess twin sharing in beta out-of-frame sequences was weaker. Partial confounding of zero-insertion analyses by invariant MAIT and iNKT cells was possible.

V is TRBV20-1 and J is TRBJ1-1; no firm D call. The TCR comes from a newborn girl in good health. The sample consisted of cord blood. CDR3 DNA sequence: TGCAGTGCTAGAGAGTCGAATATCCGAAGGACTGAAGCTTTCTTT. This codes for CSARESNIRRTEAFF.